A selection of T cell receptor beta chains follows, all from one sample in a study of CXCR3-negative and CXCR3-positive naive CD8 T cells. TCRdb processed the 5' RACE reads again and assigns one entry to each CDR3 protein, with no DNA. This sample's table reports about 56,000 distinct CDR3 sequences. What was sequenced was memory CD8+ T cells from blood. Receptors were obtained from a human donor in good health. Some clones in this sample may be carry-over from other donors' samples. The CDR3 runs from the conserved cysteine through the conserved F or W.

>TRBJ2-3|TRBV9
CASISGSGDSDTQYF
>TRBJ1-1|TRBV15
CATSRGDENTEAFF
>TRBJ1-3|TRBV21-1
CASSAPLWGRTLISGNTIYF
>TRBJ2-2|TRBV14
CASSQGSARQNGLGTGELFF
>TRBJ2-1|TRBV19
CASSNGEYNEQFF
>TRBJ2-7|TRBV29-1
CSVEEWRDSYEQYF
>TRBJ2-1|TRBV6-4
CASSDSVAGGNEQFF
>TRBJ2-1|TRBV7-6
CASSYTGEQFF
>TRBJ1-1|TRBV4-1
CASGLGWDGEKNTEAFF
>TRBJ1-1|TRBV6-5
CASSYGIGTEAFF
>TRBJ2-7|TRBV11-2
CASTLGSMGYEQYF
>TRBJ2-3|TRBV20-1
CSASTRTGSDTQYF
>TRBJ1-1|TRBV3-1
CASSQGQTEAFF
>TRBJ1-1|TRBV30
CAWNVGQINTEAFF
>TRBJ2-7|TRBV27
CASISRGGHMKPGLDHAYEQYF
>TRBJ2-1|TRBV29-1
CSVETGRGLYNEQFF
>TRBJ2-7|TRBV7-2
CASSRWPVNEQYF
>TRBJ1-1|TRBV7-9
CASSFDGPTEAFF
>TRBJ2-5|TRBV4-1
CASRSFTSPGQRQETQYF
>TRBJ2-1|TRBV12-3/TRBV12-4
CASISSGEILNEQFF